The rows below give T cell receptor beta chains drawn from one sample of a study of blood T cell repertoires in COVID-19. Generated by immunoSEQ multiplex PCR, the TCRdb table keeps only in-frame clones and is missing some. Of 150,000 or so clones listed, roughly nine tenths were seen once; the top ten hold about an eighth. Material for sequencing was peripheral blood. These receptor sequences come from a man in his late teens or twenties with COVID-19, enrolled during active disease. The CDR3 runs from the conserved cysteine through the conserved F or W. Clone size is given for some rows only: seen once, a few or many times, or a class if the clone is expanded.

CASSIRGGRSSNQPQHF	TRBV19	NA	TRBJ1-5
CASSIAGQGENTQYF	TRBV19	NA	TRBJ2-3
CASSPGTDTSEQYF	TRBV28	NA	TRBJ2-7
CASSPGSSNQPQHF	TRBV7-8	once	TRBJ1-5
CASSFGQGSDTQYF	TRBV13	NA	TRBJ2-3
CASSFSTDTQYF	TRBV5-4	NA	TRBJ2-3
CASSSRKDSSNQPQHF	TRBV5-5	NA	TRBJ1-5
CASSPRLVLETQYF	TRBV28	NA	TRBJ2-5
CASSQTGLAGTDTQYF	TRBV4-1	NA	TRBJ2-3
CASSLGSRGREKLLF	TRBV5-6	NA	TRBJ1-4
CASRTQKETQYF	TRBV6-5	NA	TRBJ2-5
CASSLQVIYGYTF	TRBV7-2	NA	TRBJ1-2
CASSELRMTSYNEQFF	TRBV5-4	NA	TRBJ2-1
CASSLTGWRNTIYF	TRBV28	NA	TRBJ1-3
CSVEAGPYEQYF	TRBV29-1	NA	TRBJ2-7
CASSRSGISGRAVDTQYF	TRBV7-2	NA	TRBJ2-3
CASRKGRGGRGETQYF	TRBV10-2	once	TRBJ2-5
CASSPGFGETQYF	TRBV5-6	once	TRBJ2-5
CASSQVTGPYEQYF	TRBV4-3	NA	TRBJ2-7
CASRRQGSAAERYEQYF	TRBV27	NA	TRBJ2-7
CASSELDWLMIDEQYF	TRBV25-1	few	TRBJ2-7
CASSLGDSPYGYTF	TRBV7-9	NA	TRBJ1-2
CAWIGGPYNEQFF	TRBV30	NA	TRBJ2-1
CSVETRTGGRRNGYTF	TRBV29-1	NA	TRBJ1-2
CASRQGPGLSEQYF	TRBV4-1	NA	TRBJ2-7
CASSPSRDYNEQFF	TRBV7-3	NA	TRBJ2-1
CAISEPGQGNTEAFF	TRBV10-3	NA	TRBJ1-1
CASSPLPRGTFF	TRBV12-3/TRBV12-4	few	TRBJ1-1
CASSPETSATYEQYF	TRBV7-2	NA	TRBJ2-7
CASSQGGGQAYEQYF	TRBV4-3	NA	TRBJ2-7
CASSQEFGPYGYTF	TRBV4-3	NA	TRBJ1-2
CASSQQGDEQFF	TRBV13	NA	TRBJ2-1
CASSFSYTEAFF	TRBV12-3/TRBV12-4	NA	TRBJ1-1
CASSPTDRGPEKLFF	TRBV7-9	NA	TRBJ1-4
CASSERDTQYF	TRBV4-2	NA	TRBJ2-3
CASSQDLGGRAFF	TRBV14	NA	TRBJ1-1
CASSWYRKNIQYF	TRBV7-2	NA	TRBJ2-4
CASSLTSGRTGELFF	TRBV11-3	NA	TRBJ2-2
CASSLVGILARVRDTQYF	TRBV28	NA	TRBJ2-3
CASSDYYEQYF	TRBV2	NA	TRBJ2-7
CASSPGLAGVETQYF	TRBV4-3	NA	TRBJ2-5
CASSRGQGAQETQYF	TRBV4-2	few	TRBJ2-5
CAISEELTGSGNTIYF	TRBV10-3	NA	TRBJ1-3
CASSYLLALITDTQYF	TRBV6-2/TRBV6-3	NA	TRBJ2-3
CATSPRTSQPYEQYF	TRBV15	NA	TRBJ2-7
CASARRQGNSPLHF	TRBV7-6	NA	TRBJ1-6
CAAYGTGGLGSNQPQHF	TRBV24-1	NA	TRBJ1-5
CASSYRDGGAYTQYF	TRBV3-1/TRBV3-2	NA	TRBJ2-3
CASSDRLAGTGELFF	TRBV10-2	NA	TRBJ2-2
CASSLVLAGGHTGELFF	TRBV13	NA	TRBJ2-2
CASSQPGQGVEKLLF	TRBV4-1	NA	TRBJ1-4
CASSDRSVGELFF	TRBV2	once	TRBJ2-2
CASRRDRVIGELFF	TRBV7-6	NA	TRBJ2-2